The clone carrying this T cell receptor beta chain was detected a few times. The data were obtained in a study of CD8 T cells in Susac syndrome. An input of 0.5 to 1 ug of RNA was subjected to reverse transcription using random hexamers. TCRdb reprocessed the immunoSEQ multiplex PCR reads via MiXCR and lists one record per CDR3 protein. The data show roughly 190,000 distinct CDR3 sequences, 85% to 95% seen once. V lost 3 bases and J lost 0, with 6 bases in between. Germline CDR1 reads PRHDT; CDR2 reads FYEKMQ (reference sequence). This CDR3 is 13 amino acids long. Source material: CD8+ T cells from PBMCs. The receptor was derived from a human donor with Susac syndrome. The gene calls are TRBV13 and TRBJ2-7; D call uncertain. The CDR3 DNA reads TGTGCCAGCAGCTTTGGGCACTCCTACGAGCAGTACTTC. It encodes CASSFGHSYEQYF.